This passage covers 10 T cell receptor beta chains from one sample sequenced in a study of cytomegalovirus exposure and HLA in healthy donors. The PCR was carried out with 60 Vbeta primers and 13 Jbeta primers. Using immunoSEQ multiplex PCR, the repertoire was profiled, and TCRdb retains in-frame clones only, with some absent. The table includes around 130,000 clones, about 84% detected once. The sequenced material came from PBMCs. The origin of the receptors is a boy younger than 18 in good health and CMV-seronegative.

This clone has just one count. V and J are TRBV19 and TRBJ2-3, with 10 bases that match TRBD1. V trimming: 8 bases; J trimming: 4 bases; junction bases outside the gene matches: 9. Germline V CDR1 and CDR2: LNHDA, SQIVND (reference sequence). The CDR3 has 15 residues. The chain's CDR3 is CASQFGQGGPDTQYF. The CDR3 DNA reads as TGTGCCAGTCAATTTGGACAGGGGGGTCCAGATACGCAGTATTTT.

CDR3: CASRPPSGLASTDTQYF. The DNA of the CDR3 is TGTGCCAGCAGGCCACCCTCGGGACTAGCGAGCACAGATACGCAGTATTTT. The rearrangement joins TRBV27 to TRBJ2-3; 10 nucleotides line up with TRBD2. CDR1 is MNHEY and CDR2 is SMNVEV in the germline V gene (reference sequence). This CDR3 region has 17 residues. The V gene end was trimmed by 6 bases and the J gene end by 0 bases; junction bases not matched to a gene: 9.

Here the CDR3 reads CASSQVTGSEAFF. In DNA form, the CDR3 reads TGTGCCAGCAGCCAAGTGACAGGGTCTGAAGCTTTCTTT. This chain connects TRBV14 to TRBJ1-1; 7 bases are shared with TRBD1. From germline, CDR1 is SGHDN and CDR2 FVKESK. Unmatched junction bases numbered 2, after V lost 1 base and J lost 6 bases. There are 13 residues in the CDR3. Filled out from reference TRBV14 and TRBJ1-1, the complete variable domain reads EAGVTQFPSHSVIEKGQTVTLRCDPISGHDNLYWYRRVMGKEIKFLLHFVKESKQDESGMPNNRFLAERTGGTYSTLKVQPAELEDSGVYFCASSQVTGSEAFFGQGTRLTVV.

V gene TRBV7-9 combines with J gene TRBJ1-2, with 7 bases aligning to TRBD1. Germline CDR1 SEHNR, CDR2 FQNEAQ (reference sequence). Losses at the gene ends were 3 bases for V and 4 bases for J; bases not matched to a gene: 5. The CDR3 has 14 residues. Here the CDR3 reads CASSLAGGPYGYTF. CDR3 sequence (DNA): TGTGCCAGCAGCTTGGCAGGGGGACCCTATGGCTACACCTTC. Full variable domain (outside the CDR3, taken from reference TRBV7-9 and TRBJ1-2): DTGVSQNPRHKITKRGQNVTFRCDPISEHNRLYWYRQTLGQGPEFLTYFQNEAQLEKSRLLSDRFSAERPKGSFSTLEIQRTEQGDSAMYLCASSLAGGPYGYTFGSGTRLTVV.

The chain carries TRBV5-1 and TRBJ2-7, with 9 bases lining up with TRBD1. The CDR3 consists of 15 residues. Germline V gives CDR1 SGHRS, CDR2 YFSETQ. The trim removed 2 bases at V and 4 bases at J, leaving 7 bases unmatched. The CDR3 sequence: CASSLTGTGSYEQYF. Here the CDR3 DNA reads TGCGCCAGCAGCTTAACCGGGACAGGGTCATACGAGCAGTACTTC.

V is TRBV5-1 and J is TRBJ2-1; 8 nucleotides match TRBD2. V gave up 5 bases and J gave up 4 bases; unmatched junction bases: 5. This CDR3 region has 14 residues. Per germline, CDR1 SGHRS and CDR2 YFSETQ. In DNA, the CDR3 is TGCGCCAGCAGGAGCGGGAGAGGGTACAATGAGCAGTTCTTC. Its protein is CASRSGRGYNEQFF.

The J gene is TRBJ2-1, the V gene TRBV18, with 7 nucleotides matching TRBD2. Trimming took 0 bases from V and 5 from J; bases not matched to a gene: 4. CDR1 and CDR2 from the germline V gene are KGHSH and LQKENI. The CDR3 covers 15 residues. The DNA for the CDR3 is TGTGCCAGCTCACCACCGTCTAGCGGTAACAATGAGCAGTTCTTC. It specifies CASSPPSSGNNEQFF. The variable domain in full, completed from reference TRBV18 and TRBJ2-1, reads NAGVMQNPRHLVRRRGQEARLRCSPMKGHSHVYWYRQLPEEGLKFMVYLQKENIIDESGMPKERFSAEFPKEGPSILRIQQVVRGDSAAYFCASSPPSSGNNEQFFGPGTRLTVL.

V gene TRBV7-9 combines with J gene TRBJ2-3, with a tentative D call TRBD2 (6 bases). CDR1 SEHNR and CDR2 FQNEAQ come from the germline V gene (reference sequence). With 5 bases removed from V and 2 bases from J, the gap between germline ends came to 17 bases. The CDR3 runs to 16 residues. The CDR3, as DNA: TGTGCCAGCAGCCTAGGGACGGACTACACCACAGATACGCAGTATTTT. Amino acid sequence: CASSLGTDYTTDTQYF.

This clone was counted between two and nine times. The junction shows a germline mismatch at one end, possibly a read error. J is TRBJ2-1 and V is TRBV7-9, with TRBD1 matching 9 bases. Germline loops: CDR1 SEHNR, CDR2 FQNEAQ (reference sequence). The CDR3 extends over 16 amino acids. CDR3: CSSSPVDRGIYNEQFF. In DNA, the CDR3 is TGTTCCAGCAGCCCGGTGGACAGGGGAATTTACAATGAGCAGTTCTTC.

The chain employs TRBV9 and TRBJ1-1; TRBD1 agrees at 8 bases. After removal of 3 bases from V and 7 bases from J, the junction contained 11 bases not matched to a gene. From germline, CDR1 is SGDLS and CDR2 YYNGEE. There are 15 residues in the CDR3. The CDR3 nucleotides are TGTGCCAGCAGCGCGACAGGGGAACTTTGGGATGAAGCTTTCTTT. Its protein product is CASSATGELWDEAFF.